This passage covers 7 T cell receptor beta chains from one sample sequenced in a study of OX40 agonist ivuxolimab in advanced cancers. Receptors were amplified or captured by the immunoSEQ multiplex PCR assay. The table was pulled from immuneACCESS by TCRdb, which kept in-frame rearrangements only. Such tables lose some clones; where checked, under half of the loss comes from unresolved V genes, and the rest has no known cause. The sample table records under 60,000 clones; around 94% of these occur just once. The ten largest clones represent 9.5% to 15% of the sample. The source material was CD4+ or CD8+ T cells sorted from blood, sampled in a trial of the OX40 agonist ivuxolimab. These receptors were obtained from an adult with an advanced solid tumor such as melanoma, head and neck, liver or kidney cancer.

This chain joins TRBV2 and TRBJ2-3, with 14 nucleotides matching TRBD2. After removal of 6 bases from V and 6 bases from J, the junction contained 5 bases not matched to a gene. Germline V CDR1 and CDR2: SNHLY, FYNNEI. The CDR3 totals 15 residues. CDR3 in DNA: TGTGCCAGCAGGGGGACTAGCGGGAGTGGGGATACGCAGTATTTT. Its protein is CASRGTSGSGDTQYF.

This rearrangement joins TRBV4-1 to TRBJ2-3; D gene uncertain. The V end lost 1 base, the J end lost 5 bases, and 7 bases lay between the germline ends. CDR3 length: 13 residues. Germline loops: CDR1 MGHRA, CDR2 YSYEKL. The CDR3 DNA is TGCGCCAGCAGCCAAGGCGGCCAAGATACGCAGTATTTT. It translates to CASSQGGQDTQYF.

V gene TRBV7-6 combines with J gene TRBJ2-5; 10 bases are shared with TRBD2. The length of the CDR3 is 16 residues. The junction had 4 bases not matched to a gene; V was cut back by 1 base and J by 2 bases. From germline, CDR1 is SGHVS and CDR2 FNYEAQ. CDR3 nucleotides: TGTGCCAGCAGCTTAGGGATACTAGCGGGACAAGAGACCCAGTACTTC. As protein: CASSLGILAGQETQYF.

The CDR3 sequence: CASSYDRNLVRYEQYF. The CDR3 coding sequence is TGTGCCAGCAGTTACGATCGAAACCTCGTCAGATACGAGCAGTACTTC. This chain links TRBV6-5 with TRBJ2-7; D is undetermined. Trimming pared 2 bases from V and 4 bases from J, leaving 18 bases between. The CDR3 contains 16 residues. CDR1 and CDR2 from the germline V gene are MNHEY and SVGAGI.

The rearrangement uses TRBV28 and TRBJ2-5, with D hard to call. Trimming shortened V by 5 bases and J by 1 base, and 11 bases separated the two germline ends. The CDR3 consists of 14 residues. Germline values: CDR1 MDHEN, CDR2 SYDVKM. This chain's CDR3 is CASSVRTVQETQYF. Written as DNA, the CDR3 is TGTGCCAGCAGTGTCCGGACGGTCCAAGAGACCCAGTACTTC.

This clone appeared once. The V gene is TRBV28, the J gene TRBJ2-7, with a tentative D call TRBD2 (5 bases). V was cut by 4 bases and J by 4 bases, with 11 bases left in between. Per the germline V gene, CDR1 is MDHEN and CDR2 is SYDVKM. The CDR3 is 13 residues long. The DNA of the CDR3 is TGTGCCAGCAGTTCTCAGGACTTATACGAGCAGTACTTC. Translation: CASSSQDLYEQYF.

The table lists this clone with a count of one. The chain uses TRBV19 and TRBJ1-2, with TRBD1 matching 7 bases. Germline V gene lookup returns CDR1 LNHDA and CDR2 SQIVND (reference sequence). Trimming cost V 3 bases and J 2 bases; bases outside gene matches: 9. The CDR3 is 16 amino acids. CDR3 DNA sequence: TGTGCCAGTAGTATTTATAGGGGACAGCCAAACTATGGCTACACCTTC. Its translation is CASSIYRGQPNYGYTF.